The rows below give T cell receptor beta chains drawn from one sample of a study of blood T cell repertoires in COVID-19. The table came from immunoSEQ multiplex PCR; TCRdb's copy has only in-frame clones and leaves some out. In the table there are hundreds of thousands of clones, roughly 92% of which are singletons. Sequenced sample: peripheral blood. Receptors originate from a man aged 55 to 70 with COVID-19, enrolled during active disease. Each CDR3 is given with its conserved first and last residue. A D gene is named only where the DNA matches it firmly. Not every row has a clone size; where given, it reads once, few, many or a size class.

CDR3nt	CDR3aa	v_gene	d_gene	j_gene	abundance
TGTGCCAGCAGCAAACAACAGGGGAGCAATCAGCCCCAGCATTTT	CASSKQQGSNQPQHF	TRBV27	TRBD1	TRBJ1-5	-
TGTGCCAGCAGTGCCGGGACAGTGAGCCCTAGAAGCAATCAGCCCCAGCATTTT	CASSAGTVSPRSNQPQHF	TRBV2	TRBD1	TRBJ1-5	-
TGTGCCAGCAGCAAACTAAGGGGCCAGGGTAGCACAGATACGCAGTATTTT	CASSKLRGQGSTDTQYF	TRBV21-1	-	TRBJ2-3	-
TGTGCCAGCAGCTTGGCCTGGACACGCCACGCTAACTATGGCTACACCTTC	CASSLAWTRHANYGYTF	TRBV5-6	-	TRBJ1-2	-
TGCGCCAGCAGCCAAGCCCTCCGTGGAGGGGCGGGTGGCTACACCTTC	CASSQALRGGAGGYTF	TRBV4-3	-	TRBJ1-2	once
TGTGCCAGCTCACCACGACAGGGGGCGAACACAGATACGCAGTATTTT	CASSPRQGANTDTQYF	TRBV18	TRBD1	TRBJ2-3	-
TGTGCCTGGAGCGCAGGGGGACATCAGCCCCAGCATTTT	CAWSAGGHQPQHF	TRBV30	TRBD1	TRBJ1-5	once
TGTGCCACCAGTGACACGGGACAGGGAGACACAGATACGCAGTATTTT	CATSDTGQGDTDTQYF	TRBV24-1	TRBD1	TRBJ2-3	-
TGTGCCAGTAGTATTGTTGGCGGCGATACGCAGTATTTT	CASSIVGGDTQYF	TRBV19	-	TRBJ2-3	-
TGTGCCAGCAGCCAAGGAGGACTAGCTAGGCGGTTTCGGAGCTCCTACAATGAGCAGTTCTTC	CASSQGGLARRFRSSYNEQFF	TRBV3-1/TRBV3-2	TRBD2	TRBJ2-1	-
TGCGCCAGCAGCTTGGGCGCCCCGGGAGCCAAATATGGCTACACCTTC	CASSLGAPGAKYGYTF	TRBV5-1	-	TRBJ1-2	-
TGTGCCAGCAGCAGGGGATTGAACACTGAAGCTTTCTTT	CASSRGLNTEAFF	TRBV25-1	-	TRBJ1-1	-
TGTGCCAGCAGTTTATCGAGGGAGACCCAGTACTTC	CASSLSRETQYF	TRBV27	-	TRBJ2-5	once
TGTGCCAGCAGCCAACAACAGGGTACTAATGAAAAACTGTTTTTT	CASSQQQGTNEKLFF	TRBV7-2	-	TRBJ1-4	-
TGTGCCATCAGTCTGACAGGCTACAATGAGCAGTTCTTC	CAISLTGYNEQFF	TRBV10-3	-	TRBJ2-1	-
TGTGCCAGCAGCGTAGAAGGGGGCGATAATTCACCCCTCCACTTT	CASSVEGGDNSPLHF	TRBV9	TRBD1	TRBJ1-6	-
TGTGCCAGTAGTAGCCCCGGGACAGGGAATTCACCCCTCCACTTT	CASSSPGTGNSPLHF	TRBV19	TRBD1	TRBJ1-6	-
TGCGCCAGCAGCCCAGTGGGGACATACCGAAACACCGGGGAGCTGTTTTTT	CASSPVGTYRNTGELFF	TRBV4-1	-	TRBJ2-2	-
TGTGCCAGCAGAGACAGGGCGATTGAAGGGTACAATGAGCAGTTCTTC	CASRDRAIEGYNEQFF	TRBV6-6	TRBD1	TRBJ2-1	once
TGCGCCAGCAGTCCAACTAGCGGGGGGGCATCCGGGGAGCTGTTTTTT	CASSPTSGGASGELFF	TRBV10-1	TRBD2	TRBJ2-2	-
TGCGCCAGCAGCTTGACCCCTGGAGCGGCAGACACAGATACGCAGTATTTT	CASSLTPGAADTDTQYF	TRBV5-1	-	TRBJ2-3	-
TGCAGTGCTAGTGGGACTAGCGGGAAGGACACAGATACGCAGTATTTT	CSASGTSGKDTDTQYF	TRBV20-1	TRBD2	TRBJ2-3	-
TGTGCCAGTAGTGCCCGGACAGACAATGAGCAGTTCTTC	CASSARTDNEQFF	TRBV19	-	TRBJ2-1	-
TGTGCCAGCAGCCCCCCCGGACAGGGTGAAAACATTCAGTACTTC	CASSPPGQGENIQYF	TRBV7-9	TRBD1	TRBJ2-4	-
TGTGCCTGGAGTGTACCCGGGACAGGGAGTCACTATGGCTACACCTTC	CAWSVPGTGSHYGYTF	TRBV30	TRBD1	TRBJ1-2	-
TGTGCCAGCAGCTTTGGTTTAGGGGGGGGCGCAGATACGCAGTATTTT	CASSFGLGGGADTQYF	TRBV7-2	-	TRBJ2-3	-
TGTGCCAGCAGCCGTAATTTAGGGGGACTAGCGGTCACAGATACGCAGTATTTT	CASSRNLGGLAVTDTQYF	TRBV7-2	TRBD2	TRBJ2-3	-
TGCGCCAGCAGCTTGGCGGGACAGGACTACAATGAGCAGTTCTTC	CASSLAGQDYNEQFF	TRBV5-1	TRBD1	TRBJ2-1	-
TGTGCCAGCAGTTATGGCAGGCATGGAAACACCATATATTTT	CASSYGRHGNTIYF	TRBV6-5	-	TRBJ1-3	-
TGTGCCAGCAGTTACAGCTCGGTCCCCCTCCACGAGCAGTACTTC	CASSYSSVPLHEQYF	TRBV6-2/TRBV6-3	-	TRBJ2-7	-
TGTGCCAGCAGCGCAACTTGGGGGCGGGCCTACAATGAGCAGTTCTTC	CASSATWGRAYNEQFF	TRBV9	-	TRBJ2-1	-
TGTGCCAGCTCACCAGGAGCCAGCAATCAGCCCCAGCATTTT	CASSPGASNQPQHF	TRBV18	-	TRBJ1-5	-
TGTGCCAGTAGTATCGCGGGCCCGAACACTGAAGCTTTCTTT	CASSIAGPNTEAFF	TRBV19	-	TRBJ1-1	-
TGTGCCAGCAGCCAAGAGAGGACCAACAGGAGGGGACTGTTTTTT	CASSQERTNRRGLFF	TRBV4-2	-	TRBJ1-4	once
TGCAGCTCGTTGGAGGGGCTAGCGTCCGACAATGAGCAGTTCTTC	CSSLEGLASDNEQFF	TRBV29-1	-	TRBJ2-1	-
TGTGCCATCAGTGCCAGGGAGGTAGGCACCGGGGAGCTGTTTTTT	CAISAREVGTGELFF	TRBV10-3	-	TRBJ2-2	-
TGCGCCAGCAGCGTAAAAGAGACCCAGTACTTC	CASSVKETQYF	TRBV5-1	-	TRBJ2-5	-
TGTGCCAGTAGTAGTCCGCAGGGCTATGGCTACACCTTC	CASSSPQGYGYTF	TRBV19	-	TRBJ1-2	-
TGTGCCAGCAGCTTGGGGGTAACGGGATCTAGCTCCTACGAGCAGTACTTC	CASSLGVTGSSSYEQYF	TRBV5-8	-	TRBJ2-7	few
TGTGCCACCAGTGATGTGGACAGCTACAATGAGCAGTTCTTC	CATSDVDSYNEQFF	TRBV24-1	-	TRBJ2-1	-
TGTGCCAGCAGTTTTCCGGGACAGGCCGGGACCTTC	CASSFPGQAGTF	TRBV12-3/TRBV12-4	TRBD1	TRBJ1-2	-
TGTGCCAGCCTCGGTGGGGGGGCTAACTATGGCTACACCTTC	CASLGGGANYGYTF	TRBV2	-	TRBJ1-2	-
TGCGCCAGCAGCTTGTCCGGGACAGGGGCCTACGAGCAGTACTTC	CASSLSGTGAYEQYF	TRBV5-1	TRBD1	TRBJ2-7	-
TGTGCCAGCAGCTTAGACAGGGTAGGAGAGTTCTTC	CASSLDRVGEFF	TRBV7-2	-	TRBJ2-1	-
TGTGCCAGCTCGGGACAGGGGAATGAGCAGTTCTTC	CASSGQGNEQFF	TRBV18	TRBD1	TRBJ2-1	-
TGTGCCAGCAGCCTATATCTGGGGGGGCCGGAGACCCAGTACTTC	CASSLYLGGPETQYF	TRBV7-9	-	TRBJ2-5	-
TGCGCCAGCAGCCCCCCGACAGGCCCACGAGGCTACACCTTC	CASSPPTGPRGYTF	TRBV5-1	-	TRBJ1-2	-
TGTGCCAGCAGCTCCCCTAGCGATTCCAGCACAGATACGCAGTATTTT	CASSSPSDSSTDTQYF	TRBV7-2	-	TRBJ2-3	-
TGTGCCAGCAGCCAAACAGGGGGGGCCAAAAACATTCAGTACTTC	CASSQTGGAKNIQYF	TRBV3-1/TRBV3-2	TRBD1	TRBJ2-4	-
TGTGCCATCAGTCTGGCTAGCAGCAACAATGAGCAGTTCTTC	CAISLASSNNEQFF	TRBV10-3	-	TRBJ2-1	-
TGTGCCTGGAGTGGAGAAAGAGGGGCGGGACAGCCCCAGCATTTT	CAWSGERGAGQPQHF	TRBV30	-	TRBJ1-5	-
TGTGCCAGCAGTAAACAGGGTTACTATGGCTACACCTTC	CASSKQGYYGYTF	TRBV6-5	-	TRBJ1-2	-
TGCGCCAGCAGCTCCCAGGGACAGGGGTCCGAGCAGTACTTC	CASSSQGQGSEQYF	TRBV5-1	TRBD1	TRBJ2-7	-
TGTGCCAGCAGCAATTCTAGCGTCAGTTGGGCAGATACGCAGTATTTT	CASSNSSVSWADTQYF	TRBV7-3	-	TRBJ2-3	few